The 20 T cell receptor beta chains below were found in one sample sequenced in a study of cytomegalovirus exposure and HLA in healthy donors (dated by TCRdb to between 2016 and 2019). The library was prepared using the immunoSEQ multiplex PCR assay. The multiplex PCR relied on a mix of 60 forward primers for TCR Vbeta segments and 13 reverse primers for TCR Jbeta segments. TCRdb took over this immuneACCESS table, retaining in-frame rearrangements with V and J assigned. Such tables are incomplete; in checked studies, under half of the missing clones stem from an unresolved V gene, and the remainder is unexplained. The sample records about 85,000 clones, roughly three quarters of which are singletons. The ten largest clones take up roughly 25% of the sample. Sequenced input: PBMCs. These receptors were taken from a woman aged 45-65 years in good health and CMV-seropositive.

The gene calls are TRBV29-1 and TRBJ2-5, with 7 bases lining up with TRBD1. The germline V gene has CDR1 SQVTM and CDR2 ANQGSEA. The CDR3 is 12 amino acids. J was trimmed by 2 bases and V by 6 bases; bases with no gene match: 3. Here the CDR3 DNA reads TGCAGCGTCGGACAGGCACAAGAGACCCAGTACTTC. Protein sequence: CSVGQAQETQYF. Full variable domain (missing parts from reference TRBV29-1 and TRBJ2-5): SAVISQKPSRDICQRGTSLTIQCQVDSQVTMMFWYRQQPGQSLTLIATANQGSEATYESGFVIDKFPISRPNLTFSTLTVSNMSPEDSSIYLCSVGQAQETQYFGPGTRLLVL.

This clone has more than one count but fewer than ten. The V call is TRBV2, the J call TRBJ1-6; maybe TRBD1 (5 bases). The CDR3 is 14 amino acids. The V gene lost 6 bases and the J gene lost 10 bases, with 16 bases spanning the gap. Germline lookup yields CDR1 SNHLY and CDR2 FYNNEI. CDR3 region: CASRSQGLNSPLHF. CDR3 bases: TGTGCCAGCAGGTCCCAGGGTTTAAACTCACCCCTCCACTTT.

CDR3 DNA: TGTGCCAGCAGCTTGACAGGGGCTCGGAACAGGGCTGGAAACACCATATATTTT. Translating gives CASSLTGARNRAGNTIYF. The V and J genes are TRBV5-8 and TRBJ1-3; the match to TRBD1 covers 7 bases. V shed 1 base, J shed 2 bases, and the junction held 12 bases outside the gene matches. CDR3 length: 18 residues. Germline V gene data show CDR1 as SGHTS and CDR2 as YDEGEE.

This chain uses TRBV4-1 with TRBJ2-2, with 7 bases identical to TRBD2. This CDR3 has 16 amino acids. V dropped 1 base and J dropped 4; count of bases not matched to a gene: 6. CDR1 is MGHRA, CDR2 YSYEKL, per germline. The CDR3 here is CASSQGGRAGTGELFF. DNA for the CDR3: TGCGCCAGCAGCCAAGGTGGGAGGGCCGGCACCGGGGAGCTGTTTTTT.

The chain is built from TRBV29-1 and TRBJ1-2; 7 bases align to TRBD1. Germline V lookup: CDR1 SQVTM, CDR2 ANQGSEA. With 6 bases clipped from V and 5 bases from J, the junction kept 9 bases outside the gene matches. The CDR3 has 13 amino acids. The CDR3 DNA sequence: TGCAGCGTCTCCCCGGGACAGAGTTATGGCTACACCTTC. This gives the protein CSVSPGQSYGYTF.

The chain employs TRBV10-1 and TRBJ2-2; D is possibly TRBD2 (5 bases). The CDR3 covers 14 residues. Trimming pared 2 bases from V and 6 bases from J, leaving 10 bases between. Germline V gene data show CDR1 as WNHNN and CDR2 as SYGVQD (reference sequence). CDR3 sequence: CASSEASRAGELFF. CDR3 DNA: TGCGCCAGCAGTGAGGCTAGCAGAGCCGGGGAGCTGTTTTTT.

The chain couples TRBV29-1 to TRBJ2-2; 7 bases align to TRBD2. Germline CDR1 and CDR2: SQVTM and ANQGSEA. After removal of 7 bases from V and 4 bases from J, the junction contained 9 bases not matched to a gene. The CDR3 extends over 14 amino acids. This chain's CDR3 is CSGRLALGTGELFF. DNA of the CDR3: TGCAGCGGTAGACTAGCCCTAGGCACCGGGGAGCTGTTTTTT.

The J gene is TRBJ2-3, the V gene TRBV7-9, with 7 bases aligning to TRBD1. The length of the CDR3 is 15 residues. The germline gives CDR1 SEHNR, CDR2 FQNEAQ (reference sequence). V trimming: 5 bases; J trimming: 3 bases; junction bases outside the gene matches: 8. CDR3 sequence reads: CASSRSQGVTDTQYF. The CDR3 bases are TGTGCCAGCAGCCGATCCCAGGGGGTGACAGATACGCAGTATTTT.

This rearrangement joins TRBV13 to TRBJ2-2; 13 positions agree with TRBD2. The CDR3 totals 16 residues. After removal of 5 bases from V and 5 bases from J, the junction contained 5 bases not matched to a gene. Germline V gene sequence: CDR1 PRHDT, CDR2 FYEKMQ (reference sequence). CDR3 amino acids: CASSPLLAGGTGELFF. CDR3 DNA sequence: TGTGCCAGCAGCCCCTTACTAGCGGGGGGGACCGGGGAGCTGTTTTTT.

J is TRBJ2-1 and V is TRBV5-4; TRBD1 aligns across 8 bases. This CDR3 has 15 residues. V was pared by 5 bases and J by 4 bases, with 8 bases of the junction left unmatched. Germline CDR1 reads SGHNT; CDR2 reads YYREEE (reference sequence). For the CDR3, the DNA is TGTGCCAGCAGAGCGGACAGGGTCTTATACAATGAGCAGTTCTTC. It codes for CASRADRVLYNEQFF.

The chain combines TRBV6-4 with TRBJ2-7; 9 bases are shared with TRBD1. This CDR3 comprises 15 residues. J was trimmed by 1 base and V by 5 bases; bases with no gene match: 6. CDR1 is MRHNA and CDR2 is SNTAGT in the germline V gene. CDR3 in DNA: TGTGCCAGCAGTAACCGGACAGGGGAATCCTACGAGCAGTACGTC. Its protein product is CASSNRTGESYEQYV.

The chain joins TRBV19 to TRBJ1-5; D possibly corresponds to TRBD1 (6 bases). Trimming shortened V by 6 bases and J by 4 bases, and 16 bases separated the two germline ends. Looked up from germline, CDR1 is LNHDA and CDR2 is SQIVND (reference sequence). The length of the CDR3 is 15 residues. The CDR3 DNA is TGTGCCAGTAGGCTCGACAGGTTGGGGAATCAGCCCCAGCATTTT. It translates to CASRLDRLGNQPQHF.

The chain is built from TRBV20-1 and TRBJ2-3; unclear D gene. The ends were cut back, 3 bases at V and 8 bases at J, with 9 bases in the middle. Germline V gives CDR1 DFQATT, CDR2 SNEGSKA (reference sequence). The CDR3 runs 11 residues. For the CDR3, the DNA is TGCAGTGCTAGGGTGGGCCTTACGCAGTATTTT. Translation gives CSARVGLTQYF.

The CDR3 sequence is CASSLGAPPRKTINEQFF. CDR3 sequence (DNA): TGTGCCAGCAGCTTGGGCGCCCCCCCGAGAAAAACAATCAATGAGCAGTTCTTC. The chain is built from TRBV7-9 and TRBJ2-1; D ambiguous. Germline values: CDR1 SEHNR, CDR2 FQNEAQ (reference sequence). Trimming shortened V by 3 bases and J by 6 bases, and 24 bases separated the two germline ends. This CDR3 is 18 amino acids long.

This chain joins TRBV5-1 and TRBJ2-7; 10 bases are shared with TRBD1. With 4 bases clipped from V and 5 bases from J, the junction kept 6 bases outside the gene matches. This CDR3 region has 14 residues. The V gene's germline CDR1 is SGHRS and CDR2 YFSETQ. CDR3: CASSRGQGTDEQYV. The DNA of the CDR3 is TGCGCCAGCAGCCGGGGACAGGGGACGGACGAGCAGTACGTC.

The chain couples TRBV15 to TRBJ2-5; maybe TRBD2 (6 bases). V was trimmed by 5 bases and J by 11 bases, leaving 24 bases between them. The CDR3 is made up of 15 amino acids. Germline CDR1 LNHNV, CDR2 YYDKDF (reference sequence). The CDR3 nucleotides read TGTGCCACCAGCGGCCGTGTTAGTGCGGCTCGGGAGCAGTACTTC. Its translation: CATSGRVSAAREQYF.

The rearrangement joins TRBV7-2 to TRBJ1-5; D perhaps matches TRBD1 (6 bases). Looked up from germline, CDR1 is SGHTA and CDR2 is FQGNSA. Trimming took off 6 bases at V and 3 bases at J, with 15 bases between the two ends. The CDR3 totals 15 residues. The CDR3 sequence is CASRQRGGANQPQHF. CDR3 nucleotides: TGTGCCAGCAGGCAGAGGGGGGGGGCCAATCAGCCCCAGCATTTT. The variable domain in full, completed from reference TRBV7-2 and TRBJ1-5, reads GAGVSQSPSNKVTEKGKDVELRCDPISGHTALYWYRQSLGQGLEFLIYFQGNSAPDKSGLPSDRFSAERTGGSVSTLTIQRTQQEDSAVYLCASRQRGGANQPQHFGDGTRLSIL.

This clone was counted once. The rearrangement joins TRBV30 to TRBJ1-4; D may be TRBD1 (6 bases). CDR3 length: 14 amino acids. V was clipped by 8 bases and J by 8 bases, with 21 bases between them. Germline V gene lookup returns CDR1 GTSNPN and CDR2 SVGIG (reference sequence). The CDR3 nucleotides are TGTGCCGGGGGCTCGGGCAGCGGCGAGGAAAAACTGTTTTTT. It is translated as CAGGSGSGEEKLFF.

The chain links TRBV30 to TRBJ1-2; D is possibly TRBD1 (6 bases). CDR1 and CDR2 from the germline V gene are GTSNPN and SVGIG (reference sequence). V was pared by 7 bases and J by 7 bases, with 16 bases between. The CDR3 consists of 12 residues. CDR3 DNA sequence: TGTGCCTTATACAGGGAGTTGGGTGGCTACACCTTC. It translates to CALYRELGGYTF.

This clone came up once. V is TRBV27 and J is TRBJ1-2; 9 bases align to TRBD1. V lost 8 bases to trimming and J lost 6 bases; unmatched junction nucleotides: 7. Germline V gene sequence: CDR1 MNHEY, CDR2 SMNVEV (reference sequence). The CDR3 runs 13 residues. CDR3 nucleotides: TGTGCCAGCGGAACAGGGGGCCGCGATGGCTACACCTTC. This translates into CASGTGGRDGYTF.